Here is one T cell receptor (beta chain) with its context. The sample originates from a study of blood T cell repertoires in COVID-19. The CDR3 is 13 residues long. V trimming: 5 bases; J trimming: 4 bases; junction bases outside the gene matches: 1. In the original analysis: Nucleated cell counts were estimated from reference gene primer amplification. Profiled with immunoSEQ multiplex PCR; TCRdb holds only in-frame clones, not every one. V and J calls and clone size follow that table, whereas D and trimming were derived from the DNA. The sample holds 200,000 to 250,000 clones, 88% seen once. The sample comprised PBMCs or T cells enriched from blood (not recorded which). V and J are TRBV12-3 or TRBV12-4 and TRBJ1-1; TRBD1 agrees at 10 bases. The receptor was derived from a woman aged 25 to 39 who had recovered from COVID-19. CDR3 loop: CASSGQGVTEAFF. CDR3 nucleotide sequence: TGTGCCAGCAGTGGACAGGGGGTCACTGAAGCTTTCTTT.